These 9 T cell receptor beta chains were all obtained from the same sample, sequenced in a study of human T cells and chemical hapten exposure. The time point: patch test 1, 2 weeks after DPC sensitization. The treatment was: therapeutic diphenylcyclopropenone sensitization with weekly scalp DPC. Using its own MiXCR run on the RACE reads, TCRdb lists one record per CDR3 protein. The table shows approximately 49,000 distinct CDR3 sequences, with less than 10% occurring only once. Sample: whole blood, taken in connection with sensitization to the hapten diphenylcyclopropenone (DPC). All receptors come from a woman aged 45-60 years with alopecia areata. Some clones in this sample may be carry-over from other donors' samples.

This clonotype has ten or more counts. CDR3 DNA: TGCAGTGCTGCCCTCACTAGCGGTAGCACAGATACGCAGTATTTT. As protein: CSAALTSGSTDTQYF. The chain links TRBV20-1 to TRBJ2-3; 8 nucleotides agree with TRBD2. V lost 5 bases, J lost 0 bases, and 7 bases stayed unmatched. There are 15 residues in the CDR3. Germline CDR1 DFQATT, CDR2 SNEGSKA (reference sequence).

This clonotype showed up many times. The CDR3 nucleotides read TGTGCCAGCAGCTTAGGGGTCAATCAGCCCCAGCATTTT. It translates to CASSLGVNQPQHF. The chain carries TRBV7-2 and TRBJ1-5; D gene unclear. The ends were cut back, 1 base at V and 3 bases at J, with 4 bases in the middle. The CDR3 runs 13 residues. Germline CDR1 and CDR2: SGHTA and FQGNSA.

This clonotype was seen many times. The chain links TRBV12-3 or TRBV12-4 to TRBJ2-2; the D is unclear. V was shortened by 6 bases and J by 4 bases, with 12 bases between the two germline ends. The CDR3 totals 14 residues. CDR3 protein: CASSSLKSTGELFF. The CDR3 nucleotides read TGTGCCAGCAGCTCCCTGAAGAGCACCGGGGAGCTGTTTTTT.

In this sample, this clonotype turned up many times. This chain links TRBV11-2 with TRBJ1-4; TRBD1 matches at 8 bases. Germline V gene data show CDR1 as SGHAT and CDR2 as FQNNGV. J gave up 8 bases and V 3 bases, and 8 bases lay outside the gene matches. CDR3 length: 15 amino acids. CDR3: CASSLYTGGREKLFF. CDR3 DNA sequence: TGTGCCAGCAGCTTGTATACAGGGGGACGGGAAAAACTGTTTTTT.

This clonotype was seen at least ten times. The CDR3 protein is CSVSVTGELFF. The CDR3 region has the DNA TGCAGCGTGTCAGTAACCGGGGAGCTGTTTTTT. J is TRBJ2-2 and V is TRBV29-1; D remains ambiguous. The germline V gene encodes CDR1 SQVTM and CDR2 ANQGSEA. The V end was cut by 6 bases, the J end by 5 bases, with 7 bases between. The length of the CDR3 is 11 residues.

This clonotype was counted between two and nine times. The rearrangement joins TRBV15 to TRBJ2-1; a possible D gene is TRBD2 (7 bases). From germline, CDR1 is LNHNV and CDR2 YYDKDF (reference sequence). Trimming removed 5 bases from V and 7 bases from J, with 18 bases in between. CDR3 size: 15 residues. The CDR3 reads CATSPRGSGVNEQFF. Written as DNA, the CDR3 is TGTGCCACCAGCCCGAGGGGGAGCGGGGTTAATGAGCAGTTCTTC.

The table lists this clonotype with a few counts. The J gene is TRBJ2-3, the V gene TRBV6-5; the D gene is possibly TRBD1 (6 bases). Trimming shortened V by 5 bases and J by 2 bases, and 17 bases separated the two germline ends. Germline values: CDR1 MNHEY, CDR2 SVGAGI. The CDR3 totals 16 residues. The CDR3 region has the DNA TGTGCCAGCAGTCCGACGGGACACCTAAACACAGATACGCAGTATTTT. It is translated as CASSPTGHLNTDTQYF.

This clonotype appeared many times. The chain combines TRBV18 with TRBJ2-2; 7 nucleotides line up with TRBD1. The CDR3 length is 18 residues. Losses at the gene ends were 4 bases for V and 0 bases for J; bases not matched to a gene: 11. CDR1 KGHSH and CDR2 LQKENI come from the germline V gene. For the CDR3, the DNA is TGTGCCAGCTCACAACGGGACAGCAGACGGGCGAACACCGGGGAGCTGTTTTTT. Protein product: CASSQRDSRRANTGELFF. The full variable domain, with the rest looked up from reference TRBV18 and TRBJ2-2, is NAGVMQNPRHLVRRRGQEARLRCSPMKGHSHVYWYRQLPEEGLKFMVYLQKENIIDESGMPKERFSAEFPKEGPSILRIQQVVRGDSAAYFCASSQRDSRRANTGELFFGEGSRLTVL.

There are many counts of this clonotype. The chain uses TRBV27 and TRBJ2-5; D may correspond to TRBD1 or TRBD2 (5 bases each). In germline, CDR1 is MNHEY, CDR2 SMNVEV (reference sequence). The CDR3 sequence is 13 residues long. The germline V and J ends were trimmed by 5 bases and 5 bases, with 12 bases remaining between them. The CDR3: CASSKRGRETQYF. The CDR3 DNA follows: TGTGCCAGCAGTAAGAGGGGCAGGGAGACCCAGTACTTC.